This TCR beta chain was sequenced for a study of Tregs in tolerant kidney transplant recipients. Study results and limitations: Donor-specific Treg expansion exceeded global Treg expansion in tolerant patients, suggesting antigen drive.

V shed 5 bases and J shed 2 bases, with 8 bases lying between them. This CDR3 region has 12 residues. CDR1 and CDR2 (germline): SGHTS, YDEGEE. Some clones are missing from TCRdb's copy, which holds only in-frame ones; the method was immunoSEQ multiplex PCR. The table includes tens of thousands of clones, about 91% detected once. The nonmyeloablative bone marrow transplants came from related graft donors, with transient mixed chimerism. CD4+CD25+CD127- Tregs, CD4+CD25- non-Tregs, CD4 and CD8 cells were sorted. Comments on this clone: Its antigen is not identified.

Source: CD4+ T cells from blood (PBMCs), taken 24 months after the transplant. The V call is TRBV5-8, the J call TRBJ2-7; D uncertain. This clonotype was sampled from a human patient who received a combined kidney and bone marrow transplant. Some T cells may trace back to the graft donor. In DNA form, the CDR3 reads TGTGCCAGCAGGAGCAGGCCCTACGAGCAGTACTTC. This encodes CASRSRPYEQYF. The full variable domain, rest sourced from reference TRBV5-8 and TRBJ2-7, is EAGVTQSPTHLIKTRGQQATLRCSPISGHTSVYWYQQALGLGLQFLLWYDEGEERNRGNFPPRFSGRQFPNYSSELNVNALELEDSALYLCASRSRPYEQYFGPGTRLTVT.